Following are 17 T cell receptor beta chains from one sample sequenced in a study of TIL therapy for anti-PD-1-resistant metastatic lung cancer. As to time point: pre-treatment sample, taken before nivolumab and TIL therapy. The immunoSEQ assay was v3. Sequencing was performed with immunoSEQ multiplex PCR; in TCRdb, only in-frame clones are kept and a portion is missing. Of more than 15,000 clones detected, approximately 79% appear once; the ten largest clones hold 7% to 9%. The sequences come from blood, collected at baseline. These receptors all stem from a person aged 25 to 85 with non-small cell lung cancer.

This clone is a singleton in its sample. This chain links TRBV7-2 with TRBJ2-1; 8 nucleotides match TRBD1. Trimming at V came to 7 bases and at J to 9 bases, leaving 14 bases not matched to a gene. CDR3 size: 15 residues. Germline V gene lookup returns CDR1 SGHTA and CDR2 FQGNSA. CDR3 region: CASNPDRERFSEQFF. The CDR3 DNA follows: TGTGCCAGCAACCCGGACAGGGAACGGTTCAGTGAGCAGTTCTTC.

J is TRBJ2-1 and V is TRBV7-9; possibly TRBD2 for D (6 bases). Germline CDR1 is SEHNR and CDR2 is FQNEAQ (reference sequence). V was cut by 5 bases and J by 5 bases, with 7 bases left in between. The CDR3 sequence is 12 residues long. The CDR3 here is CASSGRNNEQFF. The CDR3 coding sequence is TGTGCCAGCAGCGGGAGGAACAATGAGCAGTTCTTC.

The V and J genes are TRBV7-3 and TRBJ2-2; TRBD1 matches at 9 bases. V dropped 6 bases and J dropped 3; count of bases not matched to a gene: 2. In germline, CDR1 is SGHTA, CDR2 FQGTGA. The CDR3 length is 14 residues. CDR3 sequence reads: CASSRQGDTGELFF. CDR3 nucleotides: TGTGCCAGCAGTCGACAGGGGGACACCGGGGAGCTGTTTTTT.

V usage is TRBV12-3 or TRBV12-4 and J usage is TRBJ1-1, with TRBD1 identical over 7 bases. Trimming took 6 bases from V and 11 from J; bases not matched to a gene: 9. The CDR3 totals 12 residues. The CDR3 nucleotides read TGTGCCAGCAGGACGGACAGGCCGCGGGCTTTCTTT. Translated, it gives CASRTDRPRAFF.

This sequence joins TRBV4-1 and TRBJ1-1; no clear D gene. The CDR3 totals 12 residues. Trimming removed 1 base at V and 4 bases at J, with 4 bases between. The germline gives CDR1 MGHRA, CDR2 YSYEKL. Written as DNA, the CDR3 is TGCGCCAGCAGCCAAGGATTCACTGAAGCTTTCTTT. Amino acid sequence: CASSQGFTEAFF.

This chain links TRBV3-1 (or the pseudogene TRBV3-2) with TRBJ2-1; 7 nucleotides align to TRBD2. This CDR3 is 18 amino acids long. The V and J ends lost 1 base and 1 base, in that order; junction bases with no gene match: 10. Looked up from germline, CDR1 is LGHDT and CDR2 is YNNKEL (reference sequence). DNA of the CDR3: TGTGCCAGCAGCCAAGGTGGTAGCGGGCCCCTGTCCTACAATGAGCAGTTCTTC. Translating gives CASSQGGSGPLSYNEQFF.

This CDR3 reads CASSARQGFGYGYTF. Here the CDR3 DNA reads TGTGCCAGCAGCGCCCGACAGGGATTTGGCTATGGCTACACCTTC. This sequence joins TRBV7-2 and TRBJ1-2, with TRBD1 identical over 7 bases. The V segment lost 5 bases and the J segment 4 bases; nucleotides outside the gene matches: 10. There are 15 residues in the CDR3. Per the germline V gene, CDR1 is SGHTA and CDR2 is FQGNSA.

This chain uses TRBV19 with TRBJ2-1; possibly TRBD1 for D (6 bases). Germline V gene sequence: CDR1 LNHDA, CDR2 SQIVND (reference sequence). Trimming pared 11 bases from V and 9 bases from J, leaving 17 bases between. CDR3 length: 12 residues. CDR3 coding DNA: TGTGCCGGATCGGCTCTAGGGGGTGAGCAGTTCTTC. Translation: CAGSALGGEQFF.

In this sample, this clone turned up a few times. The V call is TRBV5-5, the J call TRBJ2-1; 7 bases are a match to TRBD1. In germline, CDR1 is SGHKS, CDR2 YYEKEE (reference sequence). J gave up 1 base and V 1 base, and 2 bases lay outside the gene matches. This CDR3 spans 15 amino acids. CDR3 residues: CASSLRGQSYNEQFF. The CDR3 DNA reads TGTGCCAGCAGCTTGAGGGGACAGTCCTACAATGAGCAGTTCTTC.

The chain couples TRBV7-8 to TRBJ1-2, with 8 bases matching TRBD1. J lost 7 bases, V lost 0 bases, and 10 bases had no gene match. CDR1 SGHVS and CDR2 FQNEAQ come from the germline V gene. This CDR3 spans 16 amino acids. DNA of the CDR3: TGTGCCAGCAGCTTAGCGCTCCCGCAGGGGGCGAGTGGCTACACCTTC. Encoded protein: CASSLALPQGASGYTF.

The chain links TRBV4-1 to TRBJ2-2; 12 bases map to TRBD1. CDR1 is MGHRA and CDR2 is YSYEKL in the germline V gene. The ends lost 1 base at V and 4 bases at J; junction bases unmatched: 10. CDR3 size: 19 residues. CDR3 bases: TGCGCCAGCAGCCAAGCCCCCAGGGACAGGGGGCGCGGCACCGGGGAGCTGTTTTTT. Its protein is CASSQAPRDRGRGTGELFF.

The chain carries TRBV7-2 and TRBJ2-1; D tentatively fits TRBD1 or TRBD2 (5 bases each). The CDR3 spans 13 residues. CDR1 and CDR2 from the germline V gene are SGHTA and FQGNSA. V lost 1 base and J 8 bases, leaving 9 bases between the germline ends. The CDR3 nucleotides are TGTGCCAGCAGCTTAGACGGGGCTGATGAGCAGTTCTTC. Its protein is CASSLDGADEQFF. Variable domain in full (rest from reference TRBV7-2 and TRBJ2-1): GAGVSQSPSNKVTEKGKDVELRCDPISGHTALYWYRQSLGQGLEFLIYFQGNSAPDKSGLPSDRFSAERTGGSVSTLTIQRTQQEDSAVYLCASSLDGADEQFFGPGTRLTVL.

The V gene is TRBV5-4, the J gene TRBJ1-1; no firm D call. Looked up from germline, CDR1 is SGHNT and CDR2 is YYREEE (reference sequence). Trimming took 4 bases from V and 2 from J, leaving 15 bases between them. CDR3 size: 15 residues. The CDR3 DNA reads TGTGCCAGCAGCCCCGACTTGAGGGTAAACACTGAAGCTTTCTTT. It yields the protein CASSPDLRVNTEAFF.

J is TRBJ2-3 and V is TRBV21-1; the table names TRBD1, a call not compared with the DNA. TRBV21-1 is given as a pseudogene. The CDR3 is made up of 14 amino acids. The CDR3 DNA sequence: TGTGCCAGCAGCCAGGGACATAGCACAGATACGCAGTATTTT. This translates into CASSQGHSTDTQYF.

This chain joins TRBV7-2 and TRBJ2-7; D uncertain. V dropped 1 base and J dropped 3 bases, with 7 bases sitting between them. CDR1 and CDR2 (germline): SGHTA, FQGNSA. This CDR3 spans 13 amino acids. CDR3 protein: CASSLVAGYEQYF. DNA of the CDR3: TGTGCCAGCAGCTTAGTAGCTGGCTACGAGCAGTACTTC. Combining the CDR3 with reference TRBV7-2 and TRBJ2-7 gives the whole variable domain GAGVSQSPSNKVTEKGKDVELRCDPISGHTALYWYRQSLGQGLEFLIYFQGNSAPDKSGLPSDRFSAERTGGSVSTLTIQRTQQEDSAVYLCASSLVAGYEQYFGPGTRLTVT.

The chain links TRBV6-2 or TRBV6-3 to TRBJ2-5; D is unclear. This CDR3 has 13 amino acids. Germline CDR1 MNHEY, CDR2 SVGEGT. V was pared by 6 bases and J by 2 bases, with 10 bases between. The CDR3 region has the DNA TGTGCCAGCAGCTTCGTCGAGCAAGAGACCCAGTACTTC. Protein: CASSFVEQETQYF.

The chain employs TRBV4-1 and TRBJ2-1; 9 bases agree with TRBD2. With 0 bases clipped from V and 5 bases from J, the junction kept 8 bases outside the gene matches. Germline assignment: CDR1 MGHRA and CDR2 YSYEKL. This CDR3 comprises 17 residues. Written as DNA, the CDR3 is TGCGCCAGCAGCCAAGAGGGGTCCGGGACTAGCCACAATGAGCAGTTCTTC. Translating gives CASSQEGSGTSHNEQFF.